One TCR beta chain is described in this entry. Treatment denoted: oral pan-JAK inhibitor, 5-10 mg twice daily. Isolation of CD4+ and CD8+ T cells from PBMCs was achieved by sorting. The entry originates in a study of CD8+ T cells in alopecia areata. Study summary: Oral tofacitinib (5 to 10 mg twice daily) was administered to treated patients. Scalp area affected, as a percentage, set the severity score of treated patients.

Per the germline V gene, CDR1 is SQVTM and CDR2 is ANQGSEA. The CDR3 has 13 amino acids. V shed 5 bases, J shed 2 bases, and the junction held 6 bases outside the gene matches. RNA extraction and reverse transcription yielded cDNA as sequencing template. Method: immunoSEQ multiplex PCR; TCRdb's copy keeps in-frame clones and lacks some. Of 270,000 or so clones listed, roughly 64% are singletons. The TCR was taken from a human donor with alopecia areata. This rearrangement joins TRBV29-1 to TRBJ2-7; 7 nucleotides align to TRBD1. Material: CD4+ T cells sorted from blood, obtained at week 24, from a patient treated with tofacitinib. In DNA form, the CDR3 reads TGCAGCGTTTGTGCAGGGGGACCCTACGAGCAGTACTTC. It is translated as CSVCAGGPYEQYF.